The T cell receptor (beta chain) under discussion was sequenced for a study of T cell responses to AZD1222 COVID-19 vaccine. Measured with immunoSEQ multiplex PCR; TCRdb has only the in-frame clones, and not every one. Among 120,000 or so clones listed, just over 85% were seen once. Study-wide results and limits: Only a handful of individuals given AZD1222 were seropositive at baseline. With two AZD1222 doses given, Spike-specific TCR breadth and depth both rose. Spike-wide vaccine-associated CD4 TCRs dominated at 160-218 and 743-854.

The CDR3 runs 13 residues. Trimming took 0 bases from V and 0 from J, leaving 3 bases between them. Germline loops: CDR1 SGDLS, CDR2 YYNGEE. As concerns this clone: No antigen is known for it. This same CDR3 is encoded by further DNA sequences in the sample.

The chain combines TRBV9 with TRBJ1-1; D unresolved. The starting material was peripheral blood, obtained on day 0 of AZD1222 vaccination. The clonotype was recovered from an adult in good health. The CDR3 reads CASSVAVNTEAFF. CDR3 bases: TGTGCCAGCAGCGTAGCAGTGAACACTGAAGCTTTCTTT.